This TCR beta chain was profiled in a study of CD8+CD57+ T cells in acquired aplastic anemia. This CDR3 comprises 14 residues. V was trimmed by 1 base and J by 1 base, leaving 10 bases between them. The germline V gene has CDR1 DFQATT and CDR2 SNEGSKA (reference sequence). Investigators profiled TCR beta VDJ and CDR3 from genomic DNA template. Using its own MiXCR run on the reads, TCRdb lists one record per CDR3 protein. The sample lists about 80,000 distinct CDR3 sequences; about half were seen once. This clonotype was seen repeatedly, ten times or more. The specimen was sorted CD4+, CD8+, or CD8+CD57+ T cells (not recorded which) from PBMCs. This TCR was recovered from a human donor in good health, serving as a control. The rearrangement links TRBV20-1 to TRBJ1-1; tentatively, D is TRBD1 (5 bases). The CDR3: CSARVSGWNTEAFF. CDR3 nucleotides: TGCAGTGCTAGAGTCTCAGGGTGGAACACTGAAGCTTTCTTT.